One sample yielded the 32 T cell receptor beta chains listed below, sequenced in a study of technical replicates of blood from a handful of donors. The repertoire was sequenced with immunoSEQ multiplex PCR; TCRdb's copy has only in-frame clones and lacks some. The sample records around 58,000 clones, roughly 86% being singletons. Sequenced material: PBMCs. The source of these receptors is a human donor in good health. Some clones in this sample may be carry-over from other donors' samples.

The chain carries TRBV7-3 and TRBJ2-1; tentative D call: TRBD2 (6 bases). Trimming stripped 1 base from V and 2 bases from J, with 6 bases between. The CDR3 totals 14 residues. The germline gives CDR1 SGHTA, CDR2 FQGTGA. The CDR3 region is CASSLSGAYNEQFF. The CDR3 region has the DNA TGTGCCAGCAGCTTAAGCGGGGCCTACAATGAGCAGTTCTTC.

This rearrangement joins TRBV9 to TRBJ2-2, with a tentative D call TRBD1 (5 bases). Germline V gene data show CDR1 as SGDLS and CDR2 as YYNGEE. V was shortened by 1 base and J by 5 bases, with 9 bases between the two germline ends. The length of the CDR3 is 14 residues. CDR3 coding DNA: TGTGCCAGCAGCGTAACAGGAAGAACCGGGGAGCTGTTTTTT. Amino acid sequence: CASSVTGRTGELFF.

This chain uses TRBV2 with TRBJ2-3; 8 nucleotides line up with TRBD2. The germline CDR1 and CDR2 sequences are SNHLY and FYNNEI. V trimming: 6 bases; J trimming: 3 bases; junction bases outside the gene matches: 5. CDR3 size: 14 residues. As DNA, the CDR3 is TGTGCCAGCAGCTACGTAGCGGGGACAGATACGCAGTATTTT. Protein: CASSYVAGTDTQYF.

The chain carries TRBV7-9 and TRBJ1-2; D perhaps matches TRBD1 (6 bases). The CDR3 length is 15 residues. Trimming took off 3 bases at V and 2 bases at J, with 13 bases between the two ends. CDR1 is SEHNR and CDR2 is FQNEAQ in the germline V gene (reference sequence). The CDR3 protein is CASSFWEGGNYGYTF. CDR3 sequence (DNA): TGTGCCAGCAGCTTTTGGGAGGGGGGGAACTATGGCTACACCTTC.

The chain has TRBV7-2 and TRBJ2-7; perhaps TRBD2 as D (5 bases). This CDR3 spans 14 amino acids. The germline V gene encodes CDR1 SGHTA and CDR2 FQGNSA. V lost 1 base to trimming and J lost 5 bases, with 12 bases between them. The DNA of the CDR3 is TGTGCCAGCAGCTTAGGGGGAGCCGCCCACGAGCAGTACTTC. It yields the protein CASSLGGAAHEQYF.

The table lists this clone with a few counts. The CDR3 spells CASSAGGRGETQYF. The CDR3 DNA sequence: TGTGCCAGCAGCGCCGGGGGGAGAGGGGAGACCCAGTACTTC. The gene calls are TRBV21-1 and TRBJ2-5; the D segment call TRBD2 is taken from the table without a DNA check. TRBV21-1 is described as a pseudogene. CDR3 length equals 14 residues.

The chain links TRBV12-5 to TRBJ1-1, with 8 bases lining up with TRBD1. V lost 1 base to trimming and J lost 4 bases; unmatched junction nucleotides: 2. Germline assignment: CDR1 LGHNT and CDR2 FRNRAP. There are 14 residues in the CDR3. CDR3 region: CASGLGTGGTEAFF. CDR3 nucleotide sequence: TGTGCTAGTGGTTTGGGTACAGGGGGCACTGAAGCTTTCTTT. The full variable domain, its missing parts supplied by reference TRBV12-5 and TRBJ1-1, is DARVTQTPRHKVTEMGQEVTMRCQPILGHNTVFWYRQTMMQGLELLAYFRNRAPLDDSGMPKDRFSAEMPDATLATLKIQPSEPRDSAVYFCASGLGTGGTEAFFGQGTRLTVV.

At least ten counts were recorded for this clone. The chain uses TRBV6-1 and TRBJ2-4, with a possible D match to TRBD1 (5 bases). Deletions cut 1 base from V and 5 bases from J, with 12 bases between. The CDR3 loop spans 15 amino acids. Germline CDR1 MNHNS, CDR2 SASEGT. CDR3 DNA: TGTGCCAGCAGTGAAGTAGTAGGGGATCAAAACATTCAGTACTTC. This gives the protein CASSEVVGDQNIQYF.

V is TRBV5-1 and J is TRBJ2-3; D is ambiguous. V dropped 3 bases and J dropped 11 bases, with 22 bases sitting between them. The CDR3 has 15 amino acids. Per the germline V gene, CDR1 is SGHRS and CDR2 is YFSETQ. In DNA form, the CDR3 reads TGCGCCAGCAGCTCCCAGTTAGACGGGTTAAGTGTGCAGTATTTT. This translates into CASSSQLDGLSVQYF.

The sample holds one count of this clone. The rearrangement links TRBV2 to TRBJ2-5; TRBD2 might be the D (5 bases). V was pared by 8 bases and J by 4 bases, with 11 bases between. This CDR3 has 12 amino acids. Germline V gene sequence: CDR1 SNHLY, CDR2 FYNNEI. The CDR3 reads CASGLRPETQYF. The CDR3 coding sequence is TGTGCCAGCGGACTGCGTCCAGAGACCCAGTACTTC.

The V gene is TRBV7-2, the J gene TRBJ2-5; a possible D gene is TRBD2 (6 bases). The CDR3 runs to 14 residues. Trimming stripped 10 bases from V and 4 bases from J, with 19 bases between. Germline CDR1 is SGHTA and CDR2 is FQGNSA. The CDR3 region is CATIALAGRETQYF. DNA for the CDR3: TGTGCCACCATCGCCCTGGCCGGGAGAGAGACCCAGTACTTC.

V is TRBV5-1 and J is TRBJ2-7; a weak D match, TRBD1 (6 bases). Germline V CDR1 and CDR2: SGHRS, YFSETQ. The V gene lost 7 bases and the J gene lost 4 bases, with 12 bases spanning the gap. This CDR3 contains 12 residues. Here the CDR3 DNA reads TGCGCCAGCGCAGGGGATTTGTACGAGCAGTACTTC. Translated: CASAGDLYEQYF.

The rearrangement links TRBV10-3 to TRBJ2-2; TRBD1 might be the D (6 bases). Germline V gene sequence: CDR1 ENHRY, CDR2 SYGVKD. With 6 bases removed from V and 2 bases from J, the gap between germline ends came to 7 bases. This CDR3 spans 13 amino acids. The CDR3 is CAIRQGNTGELFF. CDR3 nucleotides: TGTGCCATCAGACAGGGTAACACCGGGGAGCTGTTTTTT.

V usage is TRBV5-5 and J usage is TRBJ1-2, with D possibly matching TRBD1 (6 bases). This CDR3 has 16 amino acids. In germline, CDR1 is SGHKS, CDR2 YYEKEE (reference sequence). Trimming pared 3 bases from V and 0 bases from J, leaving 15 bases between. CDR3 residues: CASSSQTGPTNYGYTF. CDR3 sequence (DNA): TGTGCCAGCAGCTCGCAAACAGGGCCCACTAACTATGGCTACACCTTC. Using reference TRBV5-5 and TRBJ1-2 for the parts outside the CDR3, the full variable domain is DAGVTQSPTHLIKTRGQQVTLRCSPISGHKSVSWYQQVLGQGPQFIFQYYEKEERGRGNFPDRFSARQFPNYSSELNVNALLLGDSALYLCASSSQTGPTNYGYTFGSGTRLTVV.

The CDR3 region is CASRDSYEQYF. CDR3 DNA sequence: TGTGCCAGCAGGGACAGCTACGAGCAGTACTTC. The chain couples TRBV6-1 to TRBJ2-7, with a weak D call TRBD1 (6 bases). CDR1 is MNHNS, CDR2 SASEGT, per germline. V lost 6 bases, J lost 3 bases, and 6 bases lay in between. The CDR3 spans 11 residues.

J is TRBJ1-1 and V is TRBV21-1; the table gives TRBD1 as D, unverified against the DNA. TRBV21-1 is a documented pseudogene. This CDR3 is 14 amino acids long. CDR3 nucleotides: TGTGCCAGCAAAACCGGAGAACTGACAGCTGAAGCTTTCTTT. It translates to CASKTGELTAEAFF.

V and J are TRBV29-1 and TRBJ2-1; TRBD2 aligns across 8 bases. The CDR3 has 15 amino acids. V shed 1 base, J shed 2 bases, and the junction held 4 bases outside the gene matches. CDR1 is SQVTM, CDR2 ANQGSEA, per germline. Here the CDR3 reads CSVEVNGRAYNEQFF. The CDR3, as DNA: TGCAGCGTTGAAGTTAACGGGAGGGCCTACAATGAGCAGTTCTTC.

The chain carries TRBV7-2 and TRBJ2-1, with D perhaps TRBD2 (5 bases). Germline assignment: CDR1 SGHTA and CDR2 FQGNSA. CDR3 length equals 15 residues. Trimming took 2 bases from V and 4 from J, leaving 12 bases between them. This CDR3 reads CASSLFTSGYNEQFF. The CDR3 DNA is TGTGCCAGCAGCTTATTTACAAGCGGTTACAATGAGCAGTTCTTC.

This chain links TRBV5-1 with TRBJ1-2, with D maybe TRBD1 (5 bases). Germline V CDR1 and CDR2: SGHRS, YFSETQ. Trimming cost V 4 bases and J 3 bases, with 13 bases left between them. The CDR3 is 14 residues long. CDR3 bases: TGCGCCAGCAGCAACCCGACAGCTTACTATGGCTACACCTTC. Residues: CASSNPTAYYGYTF.

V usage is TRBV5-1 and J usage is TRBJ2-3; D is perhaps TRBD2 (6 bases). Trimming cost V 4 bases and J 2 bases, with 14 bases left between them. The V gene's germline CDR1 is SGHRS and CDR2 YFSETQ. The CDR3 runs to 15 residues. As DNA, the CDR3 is TGCGCCAGCAGCCCCATCCCTAGCGACACAGATACGCAGTATTTT. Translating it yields CASSPIPSDTDTQYF.

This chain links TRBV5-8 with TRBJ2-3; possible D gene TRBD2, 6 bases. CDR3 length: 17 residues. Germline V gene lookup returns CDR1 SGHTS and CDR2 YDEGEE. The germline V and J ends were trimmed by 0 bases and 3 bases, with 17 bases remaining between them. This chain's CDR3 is CASSLVRGGDITDTQYF. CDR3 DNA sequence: TGTGCCAGCAGCTTGGTCCGGGGAGGTGACATTACAGATACGCAGTATTTT.

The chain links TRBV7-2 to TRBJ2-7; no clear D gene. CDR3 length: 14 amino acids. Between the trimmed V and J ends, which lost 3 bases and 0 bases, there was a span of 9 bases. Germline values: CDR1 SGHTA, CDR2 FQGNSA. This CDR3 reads CASSFGRSSYEQYF. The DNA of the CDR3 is TGTGCCAGCAGCTTCGGTCGTAGCTCCTACGAGCAGTACTTC.

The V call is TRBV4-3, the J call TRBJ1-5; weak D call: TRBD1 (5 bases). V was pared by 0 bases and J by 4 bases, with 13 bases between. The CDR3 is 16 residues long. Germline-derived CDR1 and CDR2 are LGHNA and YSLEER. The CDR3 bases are TGCGCCAGCAGCCAAGATCTAAGGGGCGATAATCAGCCCCAGCATTTT. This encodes CASSQDLRGDNQPQHF.

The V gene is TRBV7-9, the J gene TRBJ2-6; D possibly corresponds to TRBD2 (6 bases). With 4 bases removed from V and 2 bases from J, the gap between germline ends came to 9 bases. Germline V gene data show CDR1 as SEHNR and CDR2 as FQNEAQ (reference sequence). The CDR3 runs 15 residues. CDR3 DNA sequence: TGTGCCAGCAGCTCCGCGGGGCCTGGGGCCAACGTCCTGACTTTC. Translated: CASSSAGPGANVLTF. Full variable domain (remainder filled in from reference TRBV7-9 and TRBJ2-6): DTGVSQNPRHKITKRGQNVTFRCDPISEHNRLYWYRQTLGQGPEFLTYFQNEAQLEKSRLLSDRFSAERPKGSFSTLEIQRTEQGDSAMYLCASSSAGPGANVLTFGAGSRLTVL.

The CDR3 sequence: CASSSRGGGADTQYF. The CDR3 DNA reads as TGTGCCAGCAGCTCTAGGGGTGGGGGGGCAGATACGCAGTATTTT. The chain has TRBV7-3 and TRBJ2-3, with TRBD2 identical over 7 bases. Germline V gene data show CDR1 as SGHTA and CDR2 as FQGTGA. Trimming removed 4 bases from V and 4 bases from J; junction bases left unmatched: 8. The CDR3 runs to 15 residues.

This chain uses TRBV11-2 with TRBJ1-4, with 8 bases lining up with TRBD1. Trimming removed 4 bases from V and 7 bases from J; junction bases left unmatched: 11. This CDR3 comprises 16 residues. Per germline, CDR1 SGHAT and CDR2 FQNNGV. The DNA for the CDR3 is TGTGCCAGCAGCTCAGTTACAGGGGGTTCTGGTGAAAAACTGTTTTTT. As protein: CASSSVTGGSGEKLFF.

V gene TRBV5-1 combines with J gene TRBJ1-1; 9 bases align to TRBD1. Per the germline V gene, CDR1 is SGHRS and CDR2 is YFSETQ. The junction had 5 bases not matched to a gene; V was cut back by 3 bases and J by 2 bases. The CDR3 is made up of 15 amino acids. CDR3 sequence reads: CASSSWTGVNTEAFF. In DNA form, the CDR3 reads TGCGCCAGCAGCTCATGGACAGGGGTCAACACTGAAGCTTTCTTT.

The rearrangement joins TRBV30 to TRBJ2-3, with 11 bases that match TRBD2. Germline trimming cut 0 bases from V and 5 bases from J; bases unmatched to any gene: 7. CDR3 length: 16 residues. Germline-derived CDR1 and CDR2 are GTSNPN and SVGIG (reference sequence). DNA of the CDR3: TGTGCCTGGAGTGTGAGGGTAGCGGGAGGGAAAGATACGCAGTATTTT. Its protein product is CAWSVRVAGGKDTQYF.

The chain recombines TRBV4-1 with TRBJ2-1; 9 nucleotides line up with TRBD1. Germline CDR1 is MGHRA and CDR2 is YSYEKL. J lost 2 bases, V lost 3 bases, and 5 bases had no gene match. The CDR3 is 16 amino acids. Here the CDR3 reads CASSHLGQGPYNEQFF. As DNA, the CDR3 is TGCGCCAGCAGCCACCTCGGACAGGGGCCCTACAATGAGCAGTTCTTC.

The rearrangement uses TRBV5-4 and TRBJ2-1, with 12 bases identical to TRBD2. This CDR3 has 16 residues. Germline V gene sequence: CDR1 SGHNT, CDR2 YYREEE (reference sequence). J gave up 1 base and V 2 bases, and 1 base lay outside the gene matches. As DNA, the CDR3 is TGTGCCAGCAGCTTACTAGCGGGAGGTTCCTACAATGAGCAGTTCTTC. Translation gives CASSLLAGGSYNEQFF.

The CDR3 loop reads CASSKGLTISGNTIYF. CDR3 in DNA: TGTGCCAGTAGTAAAGGACTCACGATCTCTGGAAACACCATATATTTT. This chain connects TRBV19 to TRBJ1-3; D is uncertain. This CDR3 region has 16 residues. The germline CDR1 and CDR2 sequences are LNHDA and SQIVND (reference sequence). The germline V and J ends were trimmed by 4 bases and 0 bases, with 13 bases remaining between them.

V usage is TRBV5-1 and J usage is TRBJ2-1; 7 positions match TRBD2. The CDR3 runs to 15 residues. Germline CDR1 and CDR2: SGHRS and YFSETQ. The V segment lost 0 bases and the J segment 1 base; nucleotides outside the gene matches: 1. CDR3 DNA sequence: TGCGCCAGCAGCTTGGGGGAGGGTTCCTACAATGAGCAGTTCTTC. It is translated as CASSLGEGSYNEQFF.